The T cell receptor beta chain under discussion was sequenced for a study of shared clonotypes between healthy human individuals. It was CD45RO-negative cells, positively selected for CCR7, that made up naive CD8 cells, with terminally differentiated effector memory CD45RA+ cells excluded. Donors were healthy HIV-negative adults without recently reported acute infections or vaccinations. The assay was immunoSEQ multiplex PCR, and TCRdb's table has in-frame clones only and misses some. The sample yields about 2.2 million clones, about 94% seen once. Trimming stripped 3 bases from V and 3 bases from J, with 18 bases between. This CDR3 has 17 residues. Germline V gene lookup returns CDR1 SGHDT and CDR2 YYEEEE.

The sequence was collected from a young man in good health. Some clones in this sample may be carry-over from other donors' samples. The material sequenced was naive CD8+ T cells from PBMCs. The chain couples TRBV5-6 to TRBJ1-4; D is possibly TRBD1 (6 bases). CDR3 DNA: TGTGCCAGCAGCTCCCTGGGGGCACTAGGGTCTAATGAAAAACTGTTTTTT. It is translated as CASSSLGALGSNEKLFF.